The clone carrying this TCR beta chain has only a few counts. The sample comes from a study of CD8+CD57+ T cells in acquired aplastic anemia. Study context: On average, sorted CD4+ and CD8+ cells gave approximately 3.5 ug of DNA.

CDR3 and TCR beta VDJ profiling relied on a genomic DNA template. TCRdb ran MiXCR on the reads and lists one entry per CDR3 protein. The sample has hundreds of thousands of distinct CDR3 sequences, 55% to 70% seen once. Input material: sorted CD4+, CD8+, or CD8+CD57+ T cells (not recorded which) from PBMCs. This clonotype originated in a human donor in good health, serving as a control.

The CDR3 protein is CASSPFRADTQYF. CDR3 sequence (DNA): TGTGCCAGCAGCCCTTTCCGTGCAGATACGCAGTATTTT. The chain links TRBV25-1 to TRBJ2-3, with D uncertain. The CDR3 length is 13 residues. Trimming pared 6 bases from V and 4 bases from J, leaving 11 bases between. Germline loops: CDR1 MGHDK, CDR2 SYGVNS.